The 3 T cell receptor beta chains given below trace back to one sample, sequenced in a study of cutaneous CD30+ T cell lymphoproliferative disorder and hepatitis E. The table came from immunoSEQ multiplex PCR; TCRdb's copy has only in-frame clones and leaves some out. Among several hundred clones listed, almost 85% were seen once. Specimen: liver tissue. These receptors were obtained from a human donor with a cutaneous T cell lymphoproliferative disorder associated with hepatitis E virus.

V is TRBV10-3 and J is TRBJ2-3, with 8 bases aligning to TRBD2. With V trimmed by 10 bases and J by 2 bases, 8 bases remained unmatched. This CDR3 is built from 14 residues. Germline CDR1 and CDR2: ENHRY and SYGVKD. The DNA of the CDR3 is TGTGCCACATTAGCGGGGAATCCCACAGATACGCAGTATTTT. This translates into CATLAGNPTDTQYF.

This clone was observed a single time. The chain combines TRBV29-1 with TRBJ1-5; perhaps TRBD1 as D (5 bases). This CDR3 has 13 amino acids. The germline V gene has CDR1 SQVTM and CDR2 ANQGSEA. Trimming pared 3 bases from V and 0 bases from J, leaving 6 bases between. The CDR3, as DNA: TGCAGCGTTGAGCAGGGTAGCAATCAGCCCCAGCATTTT. The encoded protein is CSVEQGSNQPQHF.

The rearrangement joins TRBV18 to TRBJ2-7; 8 bases line up with TRBD1. Germline CDR1 reads KGHSH; CDR2 reads LQKENI. Trimming cost V 6 bases and J 4 bases; bases outside gene matches: 20. The CDR3 runs to 18 residues. CDR3 in amino acids: CASSEGLKPDRAGYEQYF. In nucleotides, the CDR3 is TGTGCCAGCTCGGAGGGCCTCAAGCCGGACAGGGCGGGTTACGAGCAGTACTTC.